This section outlines one TCR beta chain sequence together with its context. The data are from a study of blood T cell repertoires in COVID-19. Study summary: Material from acute and convalescent COVID-19 was sourced from the United States, Italy and Spain. Sample material is recorded as cDNA or gDNA derived from T cells, B-cell-depleted T cells, or PBMCs.

Germline V gives CDR1 SGHNT, CDR2 YYREEE (reference sequence). CDR3 length: 18 amino acids. Trimming stripped 4 bases from V and 0 bases from J, with 23 bases between. Authors' data handling: Scientists estimated how many nucleated cells there were by amplifying reference gene primers. The method was immunoSEQ multiplex PCR; TCRdb's version includes in-frame clones alone and lacks a portion of them. V and J calls and clone size are as listed in that table; D and trimming were resolved from the DNA. This sample has tens of thousands of clones, with approximately 83% found just once. The chain has TRBV5-4 and TRBJ2-7; a possible D gene is TRBD2 (5 bases). The sequencing input was peripheral blood. This clonotype was obtained from an elderly man with COVID-19, enrolled during active disease. The DNA for the CDR3 is TGTGCCAGCAGCAGACCAGATCGAGGGCCTGCTAGCTCCTACGAGCAGTACTTC. Translation gives CASSRPDRGPASSYEQYF.